Each of the 16 T cell receptor beta chains below was sequenced from the same sample in a study of T cells after posttransplantation cyclophosphamide. Control samples came 1 year after myeloablative marrow transplants with methotrexate plus calcineurin inhibitor. Profiling relied on immunoSEQ multiplex PCR, and the TCRdb table lists in-frame clones only, not all of them. The data show roughly 17,000 clones, around 85% seen once. The input for sequencing was PBMCs, taken after allogeneic stem cell transplant with calcineurin inhibitor and methotrexate. These receptors originate from a female patient aged 18-30 years who received an allogeneic stem cell transplant from an unrelated donor, was CMV-positive, and had acute and chronic GVHD. The graft donor may have contributed some T cells.

This clone was counted a single time. V and J are TRBV6-6 and TRBJ2-7; tentative D call: TRBD2 (5 bases). This CDR3 region has 13 residues. Trimming removed 0 bases from V and 3 bases from J, with 6 bases in between. The V gene's germline CDR1 is MNHNY and CDR2 SVGAGI (reference sequence). Here the CDR3 reads CASSYSGSYEQYF. CDR3 coding DNA: TGTGCCAGCAGTTACTCGGGGAGCTACGAGCAGTACTTC.

V and J are TRBV28 and TRBJ1-1; tentatively, D is TRBD1 (5 bases). The V end was cut by 7 bases, the J end by 4 bases, with 13 bases between. The CDR3 has 13 residues. Germline values: CDR1 MDHEN, CDR2 SYDVKM. The CDR3 DNA is TGTGCCAGCATGGGCTCGGGGGGCACTGAAGCTTTCTTT. Its translation: CASMGSGGTEAFF.

This chain uses TRBV19 with TRBJ1-1, with TRBD1 identical over 9 bases. The CDR3 loop spans 15 amino acids. The V and J ends lost 1 base and 6 bases, in that order; junction bases with no gene match: 6. Germline CDR1 LNHDA, CDR2 SQIVND (reference sequence). CDR3 loop: CASSIVNRGHAEAFF. The CDR3 DNA follows: TGTGCCAGTAGTATAGTGAACAGGGGGCATGCTGAAGCTTTCTTT.

The J gene is TRBJ2-2, the V gene TRBV5-1; D is possibly TRBD1 (5 bases). Trimming shortened V by 3 bases and J by 5 bases, and 8 bases separated the two germline ends. CDR3 length equals 13 residues. Germline CDR1 reads SGHRS; CDR2 reads YFSETQ. The CDR3 region has the DNA TGCGCCAGCAGCTCCCCAGGGACCGGGGAGCTGTTTTTT. It codes for CASSSPGTGELFF. Filled out from reference TRBV5-1 and TRBJ2-2, the complete variable domain reads KAGVTQTPRYLIKTRGQQVTLSCSPISGHRSVSWYQQTPGQGLQFLFEYFSETQRNKGNFPGRFSGRQFSNSRSEMNVSTLELGDSALYLCASSSPGTGELFFGEGSRLTVL.

The gene calls are TRBV19 and TRBJ1-5, with TRBD1 matching over 10 bases. J lost 3 bases, V lost 6 bases, and 2 bases had no gene match. Germline V gene sequence: CDR1 LNHDA, CDR2 SQIVND (reference sequence). The CDR3 spans 14 residues. The CDR3 loop reads CASRGQGVNQPQHF. In DNA, the CDR3 is TGTGCCAGTAGAGGACAGGGGGTCAATCAGCCCCAGCATTTT.

The CDR3 region is CASSPRQGNQPQHF. DNA for the CDR3: TGTGCCAGCAGCCCCCGACAGGGCAATCAGCCCCAGCATTTT. The V call is TRBV6-1, the J call TRBJ1-5, with D perhaps TRBD1 (6 bases). V dropped 6 bases and J dropped 2 bases, with 11 bases sitting between them. The CDR3 spans 14 residues. The germline V gene encodes CDR1 MNHNS and CDR2 SASEGT.

The CDR3 nucleotides read TGTGCCAGCAGTTTAGAAGGGGTTGCCCGGGCAGATACGCAGTATTTT. It specifies CASSLEGVARADTQYF. The chain links TRBV28 to TRBJ2-3; a possible D gene is TRBD1 (5 bases). The CDR3 extends over 16 amino acids. The V and J ends lost 2 bases and 4 bases respectively, with 16 bases between them. CDR1 is MDHEN and CDR2 is SYDVKM in the germline V gene.

This clone was seen a single time. The rearrangement joins TRBV7-8 to TRBJ1-1; 9 bases line up with TRBD1. The J segment lost 7 bases and the V segment lost 2 bases, leaving 8 bases of the junction unmatched. This CDR3 comprises 15 residues. Germline-derived CDR1 and CDR2 are SGHVS and FQNEAQ. DNA for the CDR3: TGTGCCAGCAGCTTAACCGGGACAGGGCTTGTTGAAGCTTTCTTT. Protein: CASSLTGTGLVEAFF.

The chain has TRBV25-1 and TRBJ2-7; 11 bases match TRBD1. The CDR3 extends over 13 amino acids. V trimming: 8 bases; J trimming: 5 bases; junction bases outside the gene matches: 5. The germline CDR1 and CDR2 sequences are MGHDK and SYGVNS. DNA of the CDR3: TGTGCCAGCGGGGACAGGGGGTCCCACGAGCAGTACTTC. Translated, it gives CASGDRGSHEQYF.

The chain recombines TRBV7-2 with TRBJ2-2; the match to TRBD2 covers 9 bases. The germline V gene encodes CDR1 SGHTA and CDR2 FQGNSA. CDR3 size: 16 residues. V shed 5 bases, J shed 5 bases, and the junction held 9 bases outside the gene matches. The CDR3 DNA is TGTGCCAGCAGCCGTAGCGGGAGTAGAGGGACCGGGGAGCTGTTTTTT. This encodes CASSRSGSRGTGELFF.

This chain joins TRBV20-1 and TRBJ2-1, with a weak D call TRBD1 (6 bases). There are 11 residues in the CDR3. Deletions cut 5 bases from V and 10 bases from J, with 12 bases between. The germline CDR1 and CDR2 sequences are DFQATT and SNEGSKA (reference sequence). The CDR3 spells CSARGTPEQFF. CDR3 sequence (DNA): TGCAGTGCTCGTGGGACACCCGAGCAGTTCTTC.

This chain links TRBV28 with TRBJ2-2; 7 positions agree with TRBD1. The CDR3 runs to 15 residues. V lost 3 bases, J lost 5 bases, and 6 bases stayed unmatched. CDR1 is MDHEN and CDR2 is SYDVKM in the germline V gene. The CDR3 here is CASSFSRGTTGELFF. CDR3 DNA sequence: TGTGCCAGCAGTTTTTCCAGGGGGACGACCGGGGAGCTGTTTTTT.

This rearrangement joins TRBV5-1 to TRBJ2-5; no definite D call. The germline V gene encodes CDR1 SGHRS and CDR2 YFSETQ. Trimming removed 1 base at V and 5 bases at J, with 9 bases between. CDR3 length: 13 amino acids. Here the CDR3 DNA reads TGCGCCAGCAGCTTGACGACAAGGGAGACCCAGTACTTC. This codes for CASSLTTRETQYF.

The chain joins TRBV28 to TRBJ2-1, with 8 bases aligning to TRBD2. This CDR3 has 15 amino acids. Trimming took 3 bases from V and 6 from J; bases not matched to a gene: 7. CDR1 is MDHEN, CDR2 SYDVKM, per germline. The CDR3: CASSLGAGAVNEQFF. CDR3 DNA: TGTGCCAGCAGTTTGGGAGCGGGAGCAGTCAATGAGCAGTTCTTC.

This rearrangement joins TRBV7-2 to TRBJ2-2; maybe TRBD2 (5 bases). This CDR3 is built from 15 residues. Germline CDR1 reads SGHTA; CDR2 reads FQGNSA. V dropped 1 base and J dropped 4 bases, with 10 bases sitting between them. The DNA for the CDR3 is TGTGCCAGCAGCTTAGTCATTGGGAGCACCGGGGAGCTGTTTTTT. Translated, it gives CASSLVIGSTGELFF.

This chain uses TRBV30 with TRBJ2-1; weak D call: TRBD1 (6 bases). The V gene lost 3 bases and the J gene lost 8 bases, with 17 bases spanning the gap. Germline assignment: CDR1 GTSNPN and CDR2 SVGIG (reference sequence). This CDR3 has 14 residues. The CDR3 DNA follows: TGTGCCTGGAGCACTACAGGGTGGGTTGATGAGCAGTTCTTC. The encoded protein is CAWSTTGWVDEQFF.